The present T cell receptor (beta chain) was sequenced within a study of T-cell memory formation after mild COVID-19. Study-level findings and limits: Cross-reactive memory seemingly joined, as some responding clones were found in pre-infection memory.

This clonotype appeared many times. What it recognizes is unknown. Trimming shortened V by 2 bases and J by 7 bases, and 27 bases separated the two germline ends. Looked up from germline, CDR1 is MDHEN and CDR2 is SYDVKM. The CDR3 covers 20 residues. TCRdb re-called the 5' RACE reads with MiXCR, one entry per CDR3 protein. The sample consists of roughly 350,000 distinct CDR3 sequences, roughly 13% of them appearing once. The chain links TRBV28 to TRBJ1-6; D ambiguous. Material for sequencing was PBMCs or a T cell subset sorted from them (not recorded which). The TCR was taken from a man aged 18 to 30 who had mild COVID-19 (a few samples of this study predate the infection). Cell type and time point are not known. CDR3 DNA: TGTGCCAGCAGTTTAATTCCCCCCCTTAGCACGGGGATGGGGAATTCACCCCTCCACTTT. Protein sequence: CASSLIPPLSTGMGNSPLHF.